The clone carrying this T cell receptor (beta chain) was observed a handful of times. Antigen: not known. The sample originates from a study of cytomegalovirus exposure and HLA in healthy donors. Study-level points and caveats: The study carried out a later analysis of TCR beta sequences. It associated 16,951 of them with specific HLA alleles at a false discovery rate of 0.05. Versus the 666-donor mean, an Asian-associated ancestry cluster reportedly showed fewer N-insertions in a later analysis.

This CDR3 is 15 amino acids long. The V gene end was trimmed by 7 bases and the J gene end by 0 bases; junction bases not matched to a gene: 4. Germline V gene data show CDR1 as SNHLY and CDR2 as FYNNEI. The PCR used 60 Vbeta and 13 Jbeta primers. Some clones are missing from TCRdb's copy, which holds only in-frame ones; the method was immunoSEQ multiplex PCR. The sample lists approximately 95,000 clones, roughly 79% occurring once. Healthy bone marrow donors supplied every sample. In nominal health when sampled, donors likely had unrecorded immune exposures nonetheless. The source material was PBMCs. The chain recombines TRBV2 with TRBJ1-4; TRBD1 matches 8 bases. The clonotype comes from a woman in her 70s in good health and CMV-seropositive. The CDR3 protein is CASTPTGATNEKLFF. CDR3 bases: TGTGCCAGCACCCCGACAGGGGCAACTAATGAAAAACTGTTTTTT.